The 13 T cell receptor beta chains below were found in one sample sequenced in a study of control samples from healthy donors and cancer patients (dated by TCRdb to 2020 to 2022). The library was made by the immunoSEQ multiplex PCR assay. The clones in this table, taken by TCRdb from immuneACCESS, are in-frame only. Not every clone is retained; where verified, under half of the shortfall comes from an unresolved V gene, and the cause of the rest is unknown. Here the sample has 69,000 or so clones; 94% occur a single time. Roughly 3% of the sample lies in the top ten. The sequencing sample was made of blood. All receptors come from a woman aged 25 to 39 in good health.

The chain uses TRBV12-3 or TRBV12-4 and TRBJ1-3; TRBD1 is a possible D gene (5 bases). There are 13 residues in the CDR3. Trimming shortened V by 10 bases and J by 7 bases, and 17 bases separated the two germline ends. The CDR3 loop reads CATSPGTPNTIYF. The DNA for the CDR3 is TGTGCCACCTCCCCCGGGACGCCCAACACCATATATTTT.

This clone was picked up a small number of times. This chain uses TRBV24-1 with TRBJ2-7, with 7 nucleotides matching TRBD1. CDR1 is KGHDR and CDR2 is SFDVKD in the germline V gene. The CDR3 is 14 residues long. Trimming removed 9 bases from V and 7 bases from J; junction bases left unmatched: 14. The CDR3 DNA sequence: TGTGCCACCCTAGAGGGCCGCCCACAGGGGGAGCAGTACTTC. Its protein is CATLEGRPQGEQYF.

The genes are TRBV5-6 and TRBJ1-1; no firm D call. The germline gives CDR1 SGHDT, CDR2 YYEEEE. V gave up 2 bases and J gave up 7 bases, with 15 bases separating them. This CDR3 spans 14 amino acids. The CDR3 nucleotides are TGTGCCAGCAGCTTCCGATCCGGGCGCCTTGAAGCTTTCTTT. It yields the protein CASSFRSGRLEAFF.

The chain recombines TRBV28 with TRBJ1-2; the D gene is possibly TRBD1 (6 bases). V was pared by 10 bases and J by 4 bases, with 16 bases between. In germline, CDR1 is MDHEN, CDR2 SYDVKM. The CDR3 is 13 amino acids. The CDR3 DNA sequence: TGTGCCATCTTGGGGGGCGTCGGCTATGGCTACACCTTC. Translated: CAILGGVGYGYTF.

The sample holds one count of this clone. The chain couples TRBV6-5 to TRBJ1-4; the D is unclear. This CDR3 is 15 amino acids long. In germline, CDR1 is MNHEY, CDR2 SVGAGI. Trimming shortened V by 5 bases and J by 4 bases, and 14 bases separated the two germline ends. DNA for the CDR3: TGTGCCAGCAGTCCGGACGGGAGATATAATGAAAAACTGTTTTTT. Its translation is CASSPDGRYNEKLFF.

The chain uses TRBV4-1 and TRBJ1-1; tentative D call: TRBD1 (5 bases). This CDR3 spans 16 amino acids. Trimming left V 0 bases short and J 0 bases short, with 11 bases between. Per the germline V gene, CDR1 is MGHRA and CDR2 is YSYEKL. The CDR3 DNA sequence: TGCGCCAGCAGCCAAGATCGGGGCTTCATGAACACTGAAGCTTTCTTT. Its protein is CASSQDRGFMNTEAFF.

The chain recombines TRBV5-4 with TRBJ2-1; the match to TRBD1 covers 8 bases. The CDR3 spans 13 residues. The germline CDR1 and CDR2 sequences are SGHNT and YYREEE (reference sequence). With V trimmed by 4 bases and J by 5 bases, 2 bases remained unmatched. The CDR3 DNA reads as TGTGCCAGCAGCCGGACAGGGAACAATGAGCAGTTCTTC. Protein product: CASSRTGNNEQFF.

V usage is TRBV6-5 and J usage is TRBJ2-5, with 8 bases that match TRBD2. Germline lookup yields CDR1 MNHEY and CDR2 SVGAGI. This CDR3 region has 14 residues. Trimming cost V 6 bases and J 3 bases; bases outside gene matches: 6. CDR3 region: CASSRQRGKETQYF. In nucleotides, the CDR3 is TGTGCCAGCAGCCGCCAGCGGGGGAAAGAGACCCAGTACTTC.

The chain couples TRBV5-1 to TRBJ1-2; D ambiguous. The CDR3 consists of 13 residues. Germline V gives CDR1 SGHRS, CDR2 YFSETQ. V lost 1 base and J lost 1, with 5 bases in between. The DNA of the CDR3 is TGCGCCAGCAGCTTGAGCAGTAACTATGGCTACACCTTC. Its translation is CASSLSSNYGYTF.

V is TRBV19 and J is TRBJ2-6; D tentatively fits TRBD1 or TRBD2 (5 bases each). The CDR3 is 17 residues long. Trimming pared 6 bases from V and 0 bases from J, leaving 15 bases between. Germline V CDR1 and CDR2: LNHDA, SQIVND (reference sequence). In nucleotides, the CDR3 is TGTGCCAGTAGCCCCGGGGCAGGAGTCTCTGGGGCCAACGTCCTGACTTTC. It translates to CASSPGAGVSGANVLTF.

Note on this clone: A junction end diverges from the germline sequence, so it may reflect a read error. The chain couples TRBV11-2 to TRBJ2-1, with TRBD2 matching over 9 bases. This CDR3 spans 19 amino acids. Germline CDR1 is SGHAT and CDR2 is FQNNGV. CDR3 residues: CASSKRGLALSSSYNGQFF. DNA for the CDR3: TGTGCCAGCAGCAAGAGAGGACTAGCGTTATCGAGCTCCTACAATGGGCAGTTCTTC.

The CDR3 sequence: CASSNDPGSLPNQPQHF. The CDR3 DNA follows: TGTGCCAGCAGTAATGACCCGGGTTCCCTCCCCAATCAGCCCCAGCATTTT. The gene calls are TRBV3-1 (or the pseudogene TRBV3-2) and TRBJ1-5; D is ambiguous. Trimming shortened V by 6 bases and J by 3 bases, and 21 bases separated the two germline ends. The CDR3 extends over 17 amino acids. The V gene's germline CDR1 is LGHDT and CDR2 YNNKEL (reference sequence).

Of note for this clone: The junction departs from the called germline gene at one end, perhaps through a read error. The chain joins TRBV6-9 to TRBJ1-5, with D hard to call. The CDR3 runs 15 residues. The V gene's germline CDR1 is MNHGY and CDR2 SVAAGI. The CDR3 is CASSYSRNPNQPQHF. In DNA form, the CDR3 reads TGTGCCAGCAGTTATTCCCGGAACCCCAATCAGCCCCAACATTTT.